This TCR beta chain was retrieved from a study of neoadjuvant anti-PD-1 for oral cavity cancer. Study background: Patients without progression got a fourth dose around day 43.

This CDR3 comprises 16 residues. Per germline, CDR1 MGHRA and CDR2 YSYEKL. Deletions cut 6 bases from V and 0 bases from J, with 15 bases between. Sequencing was performed with immunoSEQ multiplex PCR; in TCRdb, only in-frame clones are kept and a portion is missing. The sample contains some 15,000 clones, 36% of which appear only once. Time point noted: after neoadjuvant nivolumab, at surgical resection. The sample consisted of tumor tissue, taken after nivolumab (anti-PD-1) treatment. The V call is TRBV4-1, the J call TRBJ2-1, with D unclear. This TCR derives from a person aged 35 to 85 with oral cavity squamous cell carcinoma. CDR3 nucleotide sequence: TGCGCCAGCAGATCAGGTCCTCTGAGCTCCTACAATGAGCAGTTCTTC. Protein sequence: CASRSGPLSSYNEQFF.